This is a list of T cell receptor beta chains from one sample in a study of blood T cell repertoires in COVID-19. Sequencing was performed with immunoSEQ multiplex PCR; in TCRdb, only in-frame clones are kept and a portion is missing. Among over 150,000 clones, around nine tenths were seen once, and the ten largest hold roughly 0.53%. The sample consisted of peripheral blood. Source of these receptors: a man aged 60 to 75 with COVID-19, enrolled during active disease. The CDR3 runs from the conserved cysteine through the conserved F or W. Fields, in order: J gene, clone size, V gene, D gene, CDR3 length, CDR3 DNA, CDR3 protein. D genes are given only for firm matches. Rows may omit the clone size; those that give it use once, few, many or a size class.

J gene: TRBJ1-5; clone size: .; V gene: TRBV7-2; D gene: TRBD1; CDR3 length: 17; CDR3 DNA: TGTGCCAGCAGCTTCACCGGGACAGCGCGGGGCAATCAGCCCCAGCATTTT; CDR3 protein: CASSFTGTARGNQPQHF
J gene: TRBJ2-1; clone size: .; V gene: TRBV25-1; D gene: TRBD1; CDR3 length: 13; CDR3 DNA: TGTGCCAGCACCAGGGGGCTGGACAATGAGCAGTTCTTC; CDR3 protein: CASTRGLDNEQFF
J gene: TRBJ1-5; clone size: .; V gene: TRBV27; D gene: .; CDR3 length: 14; CDR3 DNA: TGTGCCAGCAGTCCCTGGGGGGGCAATCAGCCCCAGCATTTT; CDR3 protein: CASSPWGGNQPQHF
J gene: TRBJ1-1; clone size: few; V gene: TRBV27; D gene: .; CDR3 length: 15; CDR3 DNA: TGTGCCAGCAGTTTACGGAGGGGCTCTGGCACTGAAGCTTTCTTT; CDR3 protein: CASSLRRGSGTEAFF
J gene: TRBJ1-2; clone size: .; V gene: TRBV30; D gene: TRBD1; CDR3 length: 13; CDR3 DNA: TGTGCCTGGAGTGTGCAGGGGGTTGATGGCTACACCTTC; CDR3 protein: CAWSVQGVDGYTF
J gene: TRBJ1-2; clone size: .; V gene: TRBV21-1; D gene: .; CDR3 length: 13; CDR3 DNA: TGTGCCAGCAGCAAAGACAGGGAACATGGCTACACCTTC; CDR3 protein: CASSKDREHGYTF
J gene: TRBJ2-7; clone size: .; V gene: TRBV27; D gene: TRBD2; CDR3 length: 13; CDR3 DNA: TGTGCCAGCAAGAGTGGGGGGGCCTACGAGCAGTACTTC; CDR3 protein: CASKSGGAYEQYF
J gene: TRBJ1-5; clone size: .; V gene: TRBV7-9; D gene: TRBD1; CDR3 length: 17; CDR3 DNA: TGTGCCAGCAGCTTAGAGACAGGGGATTTTAGCAATCAGCCCCAGCATTTT; CDR3 protein: CASSLETGDFSNQPQHF
J gene: TRBJ2-1; clone size: few; V gene: TRBV29-1; D gene: TRBD2; CDR3 length: 9; CDR3 DNA: TGCAGCGCGAGCGGGAGTTCGTTCTTC; CDR3 protein: CSASGSSFF
J gene: TRBJ1-2; clone size: .; V gene: TRBV27; D gene: TRBD1; CDR3 length: 16; CDR3 DNA: TGTGCCAGCAGTCCGGGGACAGGGGGCGTAAACTATGGCTACACCTTC; CDR3 protein: CASSPGTGGVNYGYTF